The 31 T cell receptor beta chains below come from one sample, sequenced in a study of blood T cell repertoires in COVID-19. Produced via immunoSEQ multiplex PCR; TCRdb's table is partial and in-frame only. The table lists roughly 100,000 clones, 60% to 80% of them singletons, with around 9.8% in the top ten. The specimen sequenced was peripheral blood. The receptors were sampled from a man between 60 and 75 years old with active or convalescent COVID-19.

The chain links TRBV30 to TRBJ1-5; D is possibly TRBD1 (6 bases). V was trimmed by 2 bases and J by 0 bases, leaving 11 bases between them. Germline V CDR1 and CDR2: GTSNPN, SVGIG (reference sequence). CDR3 length: 15 residues. CDR3 in DNA: TGTGCCTGGAGTAAAACAGGGAATAGCAATCAGCCCCAGCATTTT. This encodes CAWSKTGNSNQPQHF. Combining the CDR3 with reference TRBV30 and TRBJ1-5 gives the whole variable domain SQTIHQWPATLVQPVGSPLSLECTVEGTSNPNLYWYRQAAGRGLQLLFYSVGIGQISSEVPQNLSASRPQDRQFILSSKKLLLSDSGFYLCAWSKTGNSNQPQHFGDGTRLSIL.

V gene TRBV27 combines with J gene TRBJ2-7; D is unclear. Per the germline V gene, CDR1 is MNHEY and CDR2 is SMNVEV (reference sequence). This CDR3 has 10 residues. V gave up 6 bases and J gave up 3 bases, with 3 bases separating them. The CDR3 DNA is TGTGCCAGCAGCCACTACGAGCAGTACGTC. Its translation is CASSHYEQYV.

The CDR3 here is CASSHPVTSGTDTQYF. For the CDR3, the DNA is TGTGCCAGCAGCCACCCCGTAACTAGCGGAACAGATACGCAGTATTTT. The rearrangement joins TRBV3-1 (or the pseudogene TRBV3-2) to TRBJ2-3; 8 nucleotides line up with TRBD2. Germline V lookup: CDR1 LGHDT, CDR2 YNNKEL (reference sequence). The CDR3 is made up of 16 amino acids. V lost 3 bases to trimming and J lost 3 bases; unmatched junction nucleotides: 8.

The rearrangement links TRBV5-8 to TRBJ1-3; D not certain. This CDR3 is 15 amino acids long. Germline loops: CDR1 SGHTS, CDR2 YDEGEE. Trimming left V 1 base short and J 0 bases short, with 8 bases between. The chain's CDR3 is CASSLWAPSGNTIYF. The CDR3 region has the DNA TGTGCCAGCAGCTTGTGGGCTCCCTCTGGAAACACCATATATTTT. The full variable domain, in which reference TRBV5-8 and TRBJ1-3 provide the parts outside the CDR3, is EAGVTQSPTHLIKTRGQQATLRCSPISGHTSVYWYQQALGLGLQFLLWYDEGEERNRGNFPPRFSGRQFPNYSSELNVNALELEDSALYLCASSLWAPSGNTIYFGEGSWLTVV.

The chain couples TRBV7-8 to TRBJ1-4; 9 positions agree with TRBD1. J gave up 7 bases and V 5 bases, and 17 bases lay outside the gene matches. The CDR3 has 18 residues. Germline V gene sequence: CDR1 SGHVS, CDR2 FQNEAQ. The CDR3 DNA follows: TGTGCCAGCAGCGACCTCGGGACAGGGAACCGGTTGGGTGAAAAACTGTTTTTT. Encoded protein: CASSDLGTGNRLGEKLFF.

The chain has TRBV2 and TRBJ1-1, with D perhaps TRBD1 (6 bases). With 10 bases removed from V and 1 base from J, the gap between germline ends came to 16 bases. From germline, CDR1 is SNHLY and CDR2 FYNNEI. This CDR3 is 14 amino acids long. The CDR3 DNA follows: TGTGCCACTACAGGGAGCAGTGGGAACACTGAAGCTTTCTTT. Protein: CATTGSSGNTEAFF.

This clone was seen more than once but under ten times. The rearrangement uses TRBV2 and TRBJ2-2; D might be TRBD1 (5 bases). The CDR3 is 13 residues long. Germline lookup yields CDR1 SNHLY and CDR2 FYNNEI. The V end lost 7 bases, the J end lost 1 base, and 7 bases lay between the germline ends. CDR3 coding DNA: TGTGCCAGCACCAGGGAGAACACCGGGGAGCTGTTTTTT. Its translation: CASTRENTGELFF.

This sequence joins TRBV19 and TRBJ2-5; TRBD1 matches 10 bases. CDR3 length: 16 residues. CDR1 and CDR2 (germline): LNHDA, SQIVND (reference sequence). Trimming cost V 5 bases and J 5 bases; bases outside gene matches: 11. The CDR3 DNA reads TGTGCCAGTAGTGGTGGTGACAGGGGGCATAAGGAGACCCAGTACTTC. Translation: CASSGGDRGHKETQYF.

This clone has just one count. The chain recombines TRBV7-3 with TRBJ2-1, with 10 nucleotides matching TRBD2. J gave up 9 bases and V 1 base, and 6 bases lay outside the gene matches. This CDR3 region has 15 residues. Germline CDR1 is SGHTA and CDR2 is FQGTGA. The CDR3 nucleotides are TGTGCCAGCAGCTTAAAACTAGCGGGAATCAGTGAGCAGTTCTTC. This encodes CASSLKLAGISEQFF.

Regarding this clone: The sample contains more than one DNA sequence encoding this CDR3. J is TRBJ1-6 and V is TRBV7-9; maybe TRBD1 (5 bases). V lost 1 base and J 3 bases, leaving 10 bases between the germline ends. Germline values: CDR1 SEHNR, CDR2 FQNEAQ (reference sequence). There are 16 residues in the CDR3. The CDR3 nucleotides read TGTGCCAGCAGCTTAGGCCAGGGCTTCTATAATTCACCCCTCCACTTT. It translates to CASSLGQGFYNSPLHF.

This clone was observed once. The genes are TRBV5-1 and TRBJ2-7; a weak D match, TRBD1 (7 bases). Germline V gene lookup returns CDR1 SGHRS and CDR2 YFSETQ. The V gene lost 4 bases and the J gene lost 5 bases, with 19 bases spanning the gap. The CDR3 covers 15 residues. The CDR3 DNA sequence: TGCGCCAGCAGCCCGGGGGCCGCCAGGGGGGACGAGCAGTACTTC. Its protein product is CASSPGAARGDEQYF.

V is TRBV9 and J is TRBJ2-7; TRBD2 aligns across 12 bases. The CDR3 loop spans 18 amino acids. The junction had 14 bases not matched to a gene; V was cut back by 3 bases and J by 4 bases. Germline CDR1 SGDLS, CDR2 YYNGEE. For the CDR3, the DNA is TGTGCCAGCAGCGGAGGGGCTAGCGGGAGGGCCTGGAGGTACGAGCAGTACGTC. Encoded protein: CASSGGASGRAWRYEQYV.

The rearrangement uses TRBV28 and TRBJ1-2, with 7 bases matching TRBD1. The CDR3 is 14 residues long. Germline-derived CDR1 and CDR2 are MDHEN and SYDVKM. The trim removed 4 bases at V and 4 bases at J, leaving 6 bases unmatched. In DNA form, the CDR3 reads TGTGCCAGCAGTTCAGGGGGAGCCCTCTATGGCTACACCTTC. This sequence encodes CASSSGGALYGYTF.

About this clone itself: The junction departs from the called germline gene at one end, perhaps through a read error. The chain links TRBV9 to TRBJ2-1, with 8 nucleotides matching TRBD2. This CDR3 region has 15 residues. Germline values: CDR1 SGDLS, CDR2 YYNGEE. The CDR3 DNA follows: TGTGCCAGCAGCGTAGCCCCTAGCGGGTACAATGAACAGTTCTTC. This encodes CASSVAPSGYNEQFF.

This clone was seen a single time. The chain has TRBV5-1 and TRBJ1-2, with D uncertain. There are 14 residues in the CDR3. The V end was cut by 0 bases, the J end by 4 bases, with 10 bases between. CDR1 is SGHRS and CDR2 is YFSETQ in the germline V gene. The CDR3 region is CASSLDGDIYGYTF. As DNA, the CDR3 is TGCGCCAGCAGCTTGGACGGGGATATCTATGGCTACACCTTC.

This sequence joins TRBV2 and TRBJ1-2; no clear D. This CDR3 is 14 amino acids long. The germline gives CDR1 SNHLY, CDR2 FYNNEI. V lost 1 base, J lost 0 bases, and 6 bases lay in between. Written as DNA, the CDR3 is TGTGCCAGCAGTGAAGACAGAGCTAACTATGGCTACACCTTC. Protein product: CASSEDRANYGYTF. Complete variable domain (other parts from reference TRBV2 and TRBJ1-2): EPEVTQTPSHQVTQMGQEVILRCVPISNHLYFYWYRQILGQKVEFLVSFYNNEISEKSEIFDDQFSVERPDGSNFTLKIRSTKLEDSAMYFCASSEDRANYGYTFGSGTRLTVV.

V is TRBV10-2 and J is TRBJ1-5; 9 bases are shared with TRBD1. The junction had 2 bases not matched to a gene; V was cut back by 6 bases and J by 2 bases. The length of the CDR3 is 14 residues. Germline values: CDR1 WSHSY, CDR2 SAAADI. The CDR3 bases are TGCGCCAGCAGGGACAGGGGAGGCAATCAGCCCCAGCATTTT. Translation: CASRDRGGNQPQHF.

This chain uses TRBV2 with TRBJ1-2; 9 bases map to TRBD1. This CDR3 is 15 amino acids long. CDR1 and CDR2 (germline): SNHLY, FYNNEI. Trimming took 6 bases from V and 7 from J; bases not matched to a gene: 12. CDR3 in DNA: TGTGCCAGCAGGGCAAGCCCGGGACAGGGCTTTGGCTACACCTTC. Amino acids: CASRASPGQGFGYTF.

The chain is built from TRBV11-2 and TRBJ1-5, with 7 bases lining up with TRBD1. CDR3 size: 15 residues. Germline trimming cut 5 bases from V and 2 bases from J; bases unmatched to any gene: 6. CDR1 SGHAT and CDR2 FQNNGV come from the germline V gene. CDR3: CASSVNRGGNQPQHF. CDR3 coding DNA: TGTGCCAGCAGCGTTAACAGGGGAGGCAATCAGCCCCAGCATTTT.

The genes are TRBV6-8 and TRBJ2-7; 8 nucleotides match TRBD1. Germline trimming cut 2 bases from V and 3 bases from J; bases unmatched to any gene: 12. The CDR3 contains 17 residues. The germline V gene has CDR1 MNHGY and CDR2 SAAAGT. This CDR3 is CASSYPAQGAPNYEQYV. The DNA of the CDR3 is TGTGCCAGCAGTTACCCGGCGCAGGGGGCACCGAACTACGAGCAGTACGTC.

The genes are TRBV18 and TRBJ2-2; TRBD2 aligns across 8 bases. The CDR3 runs to 16 residues. V shed 1 base, J shed 6 bases, and the junction held 7 bases outside the gene matches. Per the germline V gene, CDR1 is KGHSH and CDR2 is LQKENI. CDR3 region: CASSPRPAGVAGELFF. DNA of the CDR3: TGTGCCAGCTCACCACGCCCAGCGGGAGTCGCCGGGGAGCTGTTTTTT.

This sequence joins TRBV7-9 and TRBJ2-7; possibly TRBD1 for D (6 bases). Germline V lookup: CDR1 SEHNR, CDR2 FQNEAQ (reference sequence). V was shortened by 5 bases and J by 7 bases, with 18 bases between the two germline ends. The CDR3 runs to 14 residues. CDR3 amino acids: CASSTSGAREEQYF. Written as DNA, the CDR3 is TGTGCCAGCAGCACCTCAGGGGCCCGCGAGGAGCAGTACTTC.

The V gene is TRBV18, the J gene TRBJ2-2; no reliable D call. V lost 0 bases and J 5 bases, leaving 13 bases between the germline ends. The CDR3 sequence is 16 residues long. The V gene's germline CDR1 is KGHSH and CDR2 LQKENI. The CDR3 loop reads CASSPPLPEATGELFF. DNA for the CDR3: TGTGCCAGCTCACCACCTTTACCCGAGGCGACCGGGGAGCTGTTTTTT.

The gene calls are TRBV2 and TRBJ1-2; 9 positions match TRBD1. The CDR3 runs 14 residues. V dropped 3 bases and J dropped 3; count of bases not matched to a gene: 2. From germline, CDR1 is SNHLY and CDR2 FYNNEI. Written as DNA, the CDR3 is TGTGCCAGCAGTGAGTGGGACAGGGACTATGGCTACACCTTC. This encodes CASSEWDRDYGYTF.

This clone was observed many times. The gene calls are TRBV28 and TRBJ2-7, with a possible D match to TRBD2 (6 bases). CDR3 length: 18 amino acids. The V gene's germline CDR1 is MDHEN and CDR2 SYDVKM. Trimming took off 4 bases at V and 3 bases at J, with 25 bases between the two ends. CDR3 nucleotide sequence: TGTGCCAGCAGTTCCCAGTGGCCCTCGCGGGAAAGCGGCTACGAGCAGTACGTC. Translated, it gives CASSSQWPSRESGYEQYV.

This chain uses TRBV28 with TRBJ1-4, with D maybe TRBD1 (6 bases). CDR1 is MDHEN and CDR2 is SYDVKM in the germline V gene. V shed 2 bases and J shed 7 bases, with 14 bases lying between them. The CDR3 sequence is 15 residues long. DNA for the CDR3: TGTGCCAGCAGTTTAGGGGGCAGTTTAGGTGAAAAACTGTTTTTT. Its translation: CASSLGGSLGEKLFF.

The chain joins TRBV9 to TRBJ2-2; 14 positions match TRBD2. Germline V gene sequence: CDR1 SGDLS, CDR2 YYNGEE. V shed 4 bases and J 4 bases; nucleotides not matched to a gene: 9. The CDR3 sequence is 18 residues long. CDR3 coding DNA: TGTGCCAGCAGCCCTCGACTAGCGGGAGGGATGGGCACCGGGGAGCTGTTTTTT. This codes for CASSPRLAGGMGTGELFF. Supplemented by reference TRBV9 and TRBJ2-2, the full variable domain reads DSGVTQTPKHLITATGQRVTLRCSPRSGDLSVYWYQQSLDQGLQFLIQYYNGEERAKGNILERFSAQQFPDLHSELNLSSLELGDSALYFCASSPRLAGGMGTGELFFGEGSRLTVL.

This rearrangement joins TRBV21-1 to TRBJ2-5; TRBD2, the D gene given by the table, was not confirmed from the DNA. TRBV21-1 is given as a pseudogene. The CDR3 is 21 amino acids. CDR3 bases: TGTGCCAGCAGCAACCTGCGGGAGCGGGAGGGCCCGAGCAAGGCAAAAGAGACCCAGTACTTC. Amino acid sequence: CASSNLREREGPSKAKETQYF.

The chain has TRBV11-2 and TRBJ2-3; D is undetermined. The CDR3 loop spans 11 amino acids. Trimming took 1 base from V and 11 from J, leaving 7 bases between them. CDR1 SGHAT and CDR2 FQNNGV come from the germline V gene. The CDR3 is CASSLGGRQYF. In DNA form, the CDR3 reads TGTGCCAGCAGCTTAGGAGGAAGGCAGTATTTT.

The chain has TRBV6-5 and TRBJ1-4; D call uncertain. The ends were cut back, 11 bases at V and 8 bases at J, with 15 bases in the middle. The CDR3 runs to 12 residues. Looked up from germline, CDR1 is MNHEY and CDR2 is SVGAGI. In DNA, the CDR3 is TGTGCCGGGAGGACCTTAGGGGAAAAACTGTTTTTT. It translates to CAGRTLGEKLFF.

The rearrangement uses TRBV13 and TRBJ2-5, with 10 bases aligning to TRBD2. Unmatched junction bases numbered 11, after V lost 5 bases and J lost 5 bases. This CDR3 comprises 16 residues. Germline-derived CDR1 and CDR2 are PRHDT and FYEKMQ (reference sequence). The CDR3 is CASSPDSGRAGETQYF. The CDR3 DNA reads TGTGCCAGCAGCCCGGACAGCGGGAGGGCGGGGGAGACCCAGTACTTC.